The clone carrying this T cell receptor beta chain was seen ten or more times. Its matching antigen is unknown. This entry comes from a study of response to subunit inactivated influenza vaccine. Study results and caveats: It was the authors' suggestion that each seasonal influenza vaccination recruits few new T cells.

The CDR3 totals 16 residues. V gave up 0 bases and J gave up 3 bases, with 13 bases separating them. Looked up from germline, CDR1 is SGHRS and CDR2 is YFSETQ. TCRdb ran MiXCR on the RT-PCR reads and lists one entry per CDR3 protein. This sample has roughly 570,000 distinct CDR3 sequences, with under 15% found just once. The clonotype comes from a man over 45 who received an inactivated influenza vaccine. Sequencing used PBMCs from blood, obtained more than 35 days after vaccination. The gene calls are TRBV5-1 and TRBJ2-1; perhaps TRBD1 as D (5 bases). CDR3 sequence: CASSLGDSMDYNEQFF. Written as DNA, the CDR3 is TGCGCCAGCAGCTTGGGCGACAGCATGGACTACAATGAGCAGTTCTTC.